This record covers a single T cell receptor (beta chain). Antigen: not known. This specimen belongs to a study of beta chain features in type 1 diabetes. Overall study: Patients did not differ from healthy donors in age, gender or cell yield. Study-level results: The study notes PCR might favor shorter templates equally in patients and controls. TCRB CDR3 length was moderately but significantly reduced in all four CD4+ subsets of Type 1 diabetes patients. Compared with healthy donors, patients appeared to share more similar naive, central memory and regulatory TCRB repertoires.

Sort purity for all populations was recorded as exceeding 98%. Reverse transcription of all isolated RNA meant that expressed TCRB transcripts were sequenced. Generated by immunoSEQ multiplex PCR, the TCRdb table keeps only in-frame clones and is missing some. The sample yields about 280,000 clones, over 14% seen once. This CDR3 comprises 15 residues. Trimming took 0 bases from V and 7 from J; bases not matched to a gene: 6. Germline V gene lookup returns CDR1 SGHNT and CDR2 YYREEE (reference sequence). The chain links TRBV5-4 to TRBJ2-1; 8 nucleotides line up with TRBD2. Sequenced sample: naive CD4+ T cells from blood. The clonotype was recovered from a man between 18 and 35 years old with type 1 diabetes. CDR3 DNA sequence: TGTGCCAGCAGCTTGGTGCCTAGCGGGTTGAATGAGCAGTTCTTC. Amino acid sequence: CASSLVPSGLNEQFF.